This T cell receptor beta chain emerged from a study of cytomegalovirus exposure and HLA in healthy donors. Whole-study results and caveats: Sequence variants that were highly shared formed a cluster that was likely a sequencing artifact. It was approximately 150 TCR beta chains that were listed as cytomegalovirus-associated. Follow-up analysis later connected one missense variant in DCLRE1C with trimming of TCR beta V- and J-genes.

Germline CDR1 MNHNS, CDR2 SASEGT. With 5 bases removed from V and 4 bases from J, the gap between germline ends came to 12 bases. This CDR3 region has 14 residues. Primers for the PCR totalled 60 Vbeta and 13 Jbeta. Profiled with immunoSEQ multiplex PCR; TCRdb holds only in-frame clones, not every one. Here the sample spans 85,000 to 120,000 clones, about three fifths being singletons. This clone was recorded many times. Its antigen is unknown. The TCR originated in a human donor in good health. The genes are TRBV6-1 and TRBJ1-3; possible D gene TRBD1, 5 bases. The source material was PBMCs. The CDR3 DNA sequence: TGTGCCAGCAGTACGGGGGAGAGAGGAAACACCATATATTTT. Protein: CASSTGERGNTIYF.